The rows below give T cell receptor beta chains drawn from one sample of a study of T cell responses to AZD1222 COVID-19 vaccine. Clones were read by immunoSEQ multiplex PCR, and TCRdb kept only the in-frame ones, dropping some. This sample has 170,000 or so clones; 90% to 95% occur once, and the top ten carry under 1.1%. The material was peripheral blood, obtained 28 days after the second dose of the MenACWY control vaccine. These receptors were taken from an adult who received the MenACWY meningococcal vaccine as a control. The CDR3 runs from the conserved cysteine through the conserved F or W. A D gene is named only where the DNA matches it firmly. A clone size is listed for some rows: how often the clone was seen (once, few, many), or a class if it is expanded.

d_call clone_size cdr3_length j_call v_call cdr3_nt cdr3_aa
NA NA 13 TRBJ2-2 TRBV5-1 TGCGCCAGCAGCTTCCCGGTCACCGGGGAGCTGTTTTTT CASSFPVTGELFF
NA NA 14 TRBJ2-5 TRBV5-4 TGTGCCAGCAGTGGTGGGACAAATCAAGAGACCCAGTACTTC CASSGGTNQETQYF
TRBD1 NA 11 TRBJ1-2 TRBV20-1 TGCAGGTGGACAGGGGGTTATGGCTACACCTTC CRWTGGYGYTF
NA once 15 TRBJ2-2 TRBV27 TGTGCCAGCAGAATACAGGGTTTGAACACCGGGGAGCTGTTTTTT CASRIQGLNTGELFF
TRBD1 NA 13 TRBJ1-2 TRBV3-1/TRBV3-2 TGTGCCAGCAGCCAAGTGGGACAGGGCGGCTACACCTTC CASSQVGQGGYTF
TRBD1 NA 15 TRBJ2-2 TRBV6-5 TGTGCCAGCAGTAAACCGGGACAGGGATCCGGGGAGCTGTTTTTT CASSKPGQGSGELFF
TRBD2 NA 15 TRBJ2-1 TRBV6-5 TGTGCCAGCAGCTATTCAGGCGGGGGGTACAATGAGCAGTTCTTC CASSYSGGGYNEQFF
TRBD1 few 15 TRBJ2-2 TRBV2 TGTGCCAGCAGTGAATATCAGGGGGCGCGCGGGGAGCTGTTTTTT CASSEYQGARGELFF
NA NA 13 TRBJ1-4 TRBV11-2 TGTGCCAGCAGCCCCAAGACTTATGAAAAACTGTTTTTT CASSPKTYEKLFF
TRBD1 NA 16 TRBJ1-6 TRBV9 TGTGCCAGCAGCGAGGGGGCCCCCCGGAGTGGTTCACCCCTCCACTTT CASSEGAPRSGSPLHF
NA once 13 TRBJ1-1 TRBV6-6 TGTGCCAGCAGACTAAACTTGAACACTGAAGCTTTCTTT CASRLNLNTEAFF
NA once 13 TRBJ2-7 TRBV5-8 TGTGCCAGCAGCTTGGTAGTAACCTACGAGCAGTACTTC CASSLVVTYEQYF
NA NA 14 TRBJ2-3 TRBV7-9 TGTGCCAGCAGCTTAGGCGGGGCCGTAGATACGCAGTATTTT CASSLGGAVDTQYF
NA NA 14 TRBJ2-7 TRBV2 TGTGCCAGCAGTGATTTAGGAGACGGCTACGAGCAGTACTTC CASSDLGDGYEQYF
NA NA 15 TRBJ2-2 TRBV7-2 TGTGCCAGCAGCTTAGACCCATTGGGGTCCGGGGAGCTGTTTTTT CASSLDPLGSGELFF
NA NA 15 TRBJ2-2 TRBV5-1 TGCGCCAGCAGCCCCTCCGGAGGGGGCACCGGGGAGCTGTTTTTT CASSPSGGGTGELFF
NA NA 15 TRBJ1-2 TRBV6-4 TGTGCCAGCAGTGACTCGAGCTGGCCTAGGGGTGGCTACACCTTC CASSDSSWPRGGYTF
NA NA 14 TRBJ1-2 TRBV9 TGTGCCAGCAGCGTAGACGGAACAGGTCGAGGCTACACCTTC CASSVDGTGRGYTF
TRBD1 NA 15 TRBJ1-1 TRBV19 TGTGCCAGTAGCATAGGACTCACCAGGGGGACTGAAGCTTTCTTT CASSIGLTRGTEAFF
TRBD1 NA 15 TRBJ1-5 TRBV30 TGTGCCTGGAGCGCCCCCGGGACAGGGAGGCAGCCCCAGCATTTT CAWSAPGTGRQPQHF
NA NA 11 TRBJ1-1 TRBV20-1 TGCAGTGCTAGCGTGAACACTGAAGCTTTCTTT CSASVNTEAFF
NA NA 13 TRBJ1-1 TRBV7-8 TGTGCCAGCAGCCGATCTGGACAGCTTGAAGCTTTCTTT CASSRSGQLEAFF
NA NA 12 TRBJ1-1 TRBV7-2 TGTGCCAGCAGCTCATACAGAAACCAAGCTTTCTTT CASSSYRNQAFF
TRBD2 NA 15 TRBJ2-5 TRBV15 TGTGCCACCAGCAGGGCTAGCGGGGGCCAAGAGACCCAGTACTTC CATSRASGGQETQYF
NA NA 16 TRBJ2-6 TRBV11-2 TGTGCCAGCAGCCTCAACCTTAGGGCTGGGGCCAACGTCCTGACTTTC CASSLNLRAGANVLTF
NA NA 14 TRBJ1-1 TRBV3-1/TRBV3-2 TGTGCCAGCAGCCAAGTTTGGGGGGGAACTGAAGCTTTCTTT CASSQVWGGTEAFF
NA NA 14 TRBJ1-2 TRBV3-1/TRBV3-2 TGTGCCAGCAGTAATCGCCCCGGCAGCTATGGCTACACCTTC CASSNRPGSYGYTF
NA NA 15 TRBJ1-3 TRBV6-5 TGTGCCAGCAGTCGGGACCGAGACTCTGGAAACACCATATATTTT CASSRDRDSGNTIYF